This T cell receptor (beta chain) is from a study of cytotoxic CD8 clonotypes in ibrutinib-treated CLL. With V trimmed by 6 bases and J by 0 bases, 5 bases remained unmatched. CDR1 is MNHEY, CDR2 SVGAGI, per germline. This CDR3 contains 14 residues. Some clones are missing from TCRdb's copy, which holds only in-frame ones; the method was immunoSEQ multiplex PCR. The sample yields some 25,000 clones, roughly two thirds seen once. Sequenced here: PBMCs, sampled at disease progression, from a patient treated with ibrutinib. The clonotype comes from a human donor with chronic lymphocytic leukemia. This sequence joins TRBV6-5 and TRBJ2-7, with 7 bases aligning to TRBD1. The CDR3 DNA follows: TGTGCCAGCAGACAGGGGACAGCCTCCTACGAGCAGTACTTC. Translating it yields CASRQGTASYEQYF.